This TCR beta chain comes out of a study of cytomegalovirus exposure and HLA in healthy donors (dated by TCRdb to 2017 to 2019). Study-wide context: In an earlier analysis of under 600 of the donors, about 260 Gb of sequence data and 100 million or so unique TCR beta sequences from 180 million or so T cells were reported. All discovery cohort repertoires had been generated on a single sequencing platform. The study combined high-throughput TCR immunosequencing, statistical association of individual TCRs with disease status, and machine learning to predict cytomegalovirus infection status. Across approximately 400 genotyped donors of the cohort, an average of approximately 240,000 unique TCR beta nucleotide sequences per donor were sequenced, and approximately 17% of those sequences were non-productive. Of the 350 to 400 genotyped donors, roughly 80% fell in the genetic ancestry cluster associated with self-reported Caucasian donors. The aim of the study was to test whether cataloging public T cell receptors could identify signatures of past pathogen exposure. Besides the first cohort of 500 to 700 subjects, a separate validation cohort made up of 120 different subjects was used. To study patterns of TCR occurrence, a later analysis re-analyzed previously published TCR beta repertoires from several hundred donors and added high-resolution HLA genotyping. Five DR-DQ haplotypes were handled as single units for association and clustering, since linkage in the cohort was strong. HLA typing included class I and class II loci at four-digit resolution. The study profiled the T cell repertoires of under 850 subjects by immunosequencing and related them to cytomegalovirus serostatus. An early release that covered 640 HLA-typed donors contained approximately 300 gigabases of sequencing data and roughly 84 million unique TCR sequences. An earlier analysis of 500 to 650 of the donors applied high-throughput TCR beta sequencing to assess whether each TCR beta V gene segment acted as functional or pseudogenic. A later genetic analysis took genome-wide SNP genotypes for about 55% of the 666 donors and used that subset as a discovery cohort. Rather than using new phenotypic data, the later analysis identified candidate immune exposures from TCR beta sequences and from how often those sequences occurred across donors. Typing coverage differed by locus: A, B, C, DRB1 and DQB1 were typed in roughly 620-630 donors, DQA1 in approximately 520, DPA1 in 600 to 610, and DPB1 in around 440. Donor age, sex, ethnicity and CMV serostatus were collected together with the repertoire data. Broad study findings and their caveats: CMV serostatus was the only immune exposure information available for the cohort. Cytomegalovirus status was reported to be diagnosed by the classifier with high specificity and sensitivity in both the original and validation cohorts. A later genetic analysis associated a missense DCLRE1C variant with V-gene and J-gene trimming of TCR beta chains, and an independent cohort replicated the association. According to a later analysis, TCR association rates differed among HLA loci, with DRB1 alleles showing the most associated TCRs and HLA-C alleles showing the fewest. Specific HLA alleles were associated with 15,000 to 20,000 TCR beta sequences at a false discovery rate of 0.05 in a later analysis. Presence/absence analyses assumed roughly uniform sequencing depth across donors, an assumption that may not hold. Strong co-occurrence of HLA alleles, especially DR and DQ, made assigning TCR associations to individual alleles difficult. A later analysis reported that several top co-occurrence clusters appeared linked to parvovirus B19, influenza, CMV and Epstein-Barr virus. The earlier analysis of 587 of the donors excluded 15 to 20 rarely observed V segments, including chromosome 9 orphons, because counts were too low. Most CMV-associated TCR beta chains appeared to be HLA-restricted in a later analysis, and the HLA associations seemed to be driven largely by CMV exposure. Because the 87-base-pair reads could not distinguish some IMGT-functional V segments, including TRBV6-2 and TRBV6-3, those segments were excluded. Compared with equally common non-associated chains, HLA-associated TCR beta chains in a later analysis were more clonally expanded and had lower generation probabilities. Correlated functional status among segregating V segments might be attributable to linkage disequilibrium, but an unknown experimental factor could not be ruled out. A further reported finding was that TCR beta sequences accurately predicted the HLA-A and HLA-B alleles for most subjects in the first cohort. In an earlier analysis of more than 500 of the donors, most TCR beta V segments appeared in productive rearrangements about 87% or about 30% of the time, broadly matching IMGT annotations. Because HLA typing was missing for some donors at each locus, association tests included only the typed subset. The authors suggested that the approach could potentially be generalized to other disease states and immunological phenotypes. The sequencing pipeline was judged likely to have produced a cluster of highly shared sequence variants as a technical artifact. In the study, approximately 150 TCR beta chains were listed as associated with cytomegalovirus. While some public TCRs were present in many individuals, most TCR sequences turned up only very rarely across donors. According to a later genetic analysis, donors in an Asian-associated ancestry cluster had fewer N-insertions in productive TCRs than the roughly 660-donor mean. In this cohort, only TCR beta chains were sequenced, and detectable features were limited by the absence of alpha or paired-chain data. A few of the identified cytomegalovirus-associated TCR beta chains were confirmed in vitro to be specific for cytomegalovirus antigens.

In total, just over 650 healthy bone marrow donors made up the cohort. Cohort members were all nominally healthy when sampled, although unrecorded immune exposures were likely present. The donor was CMV seronegative and belonged to the group of 320 or so seronegative cohort members. A peripheral blood sample was collected from each donor, and TCR beta sequencing was performed on peripheral blood mononuclear cells. Genomic DNA was extracted from the blood cell samples with the Qiagen DNeasy Blood Extraction Kit. Library method: the immunoSEQ multiplex PCR assay. The multiplex PCR relied on a mix of 60 forward primers for TCR Vbeta segments and 13 reverse primers for TCR Jbeta segments. Amplification of the CDR3 region of rearranged TCR beta genes was performed with a multiplex PCR assay on genomic DNA. Amplified TCR beta libraries were sequenced as 87-base-pair reads on the Illumina HiSeq System. As for the original processing: A later analysis tallied tens of millions of unique TCR beta chains across the roughly 610 repertoires, and around 9.9 million of those chains were shared by two or more donors. To remove PCR and sequencing errors, raw reads were error-corrected and collapsed into unique sequences using a nearest-neighbor algorithm that merged closely related sequences. Alignment of CDR3 sequences to IMGT reference sequences was used to assign V, D and J gene segments. For a sequence to be retained, a match of at least six nucleotides to both a V gene segment and a J gene segment was required. A rearrangement counted as productive if the CDR3 had no stop codons and remained in frame with V and J, and every other rearrangement counted as non-productive. CDR3 was defined according to IMGT convention as the region running from the second conserved V-encoded cysteine to the conserved J-encoded phenylalanine. The earlier analysis of about 570 of the donors excluded any sequence lacking an unambiguous match to a single V gene segment. In an earlier analysis of approximately 590 of the donors, V segments were called functional above 56.7% productive rearrangements and were called segregating when the between-donor standard deviation exceeded 5%. A statistical classification framework was built to diagnose cytomegalovirus status from the catalog of TCR beta chain sequences. In a later analysis, V and J genes were assigned by comparing TCR nucleotide sequences against IMGT/GENE-DB human TR gene sequences. In a later analysis, CDR3 sequences and most-parsimonious VDJ recombination scenarios were assigned using the TCRdist pipeline. In a later analysis, each TCR beta chain was defined by its CDR3 amino acid sequence together with its V-gene family, and reads lacking a unique V-gene family were excluded. A later analysis removed 592 highly shared, low-generation-probability nucleotide sequences to deal with suspected cross-contamination and a sequencing artifact. For each public chain, a later analysis derived a clonal expansion index from normalized ranks of inferred template counts within each repertoire. Generation probabilities in a later analysis came from a VDJ recombination model fitted to out-of-frame rearrangements, and those results were checked against IGoR. A later analysis scored TCR-TCR, TCR-HLA and TCR-CMV co-occurrence with hypergeometric tests, applying a repertoire-size bias correction to TCR pairs. A later analysis estimated false discovery rates by permuting HLA or CMV assignments 20 times. In a later analysis, co-occurring TCRs were grouped using DBSCAN, and TCRdist sequence similarity was added for clustering within HLA-allele-positive subsets. For co-occurrence clustering, repertoires with fewer than 30,000 or more than 120,000 public chains were excluded, along with about five repertoires with anomalous nucleotide sharing. TCRdb retrieved this table from immuneACCESS and kept in-frame rearrangements only. Not all clones are present; in checked studies, unresolved V genes account for under half, and no reason is known for the remainder. V and J calls and clone size follow that table, whereas D and trimming were derived from the DNA. Counted in this sample were some 70,000 clones; approximately 78% of them appeared once. 1.9% of the sample goes to the ten largest clones.

V is clipped by 4 bases and J by 6 bases, and the sequence between their germline boundaries is 27 bases long. CDR1 SGHTA and CDR2 FQGNSA are derived from the germline V gene. Including the terminal cysteine and phenylalanine, the CDR3 comprises 18 residues. Only the CDR3 portion is preserved as DNA: 54 bases, with reading frame beginning at the first base. On this clone itself: Its specific antigen is unknown. The record has no base qualities; no much larger clone is one base away.

The sequenced sample consisted of PBMCs. This clonotype originated in a man in his late teens or twenties in good health and CMV-seronegative. The receptor chain draws on TRBV7-2 and TRBJ1-1; no confident D gene assignment can be made. The CDR3 protein is CASSSVQPTDFFSSEAFF. The sequenced DNA is TGTGCCAGCAGCTCCGTCCAACCGACCGACTTTTTTAGCTCTGAAGCTTTCTTT.